This TCR beta chain was recovered during a study of blood T cell repertoires in COVID-19. Original processing notes: Reference gene primer amplification gave estimated nucleated cell counts. Profiled with immunoSEQ multiplex PCR; TCRdb holds only in-frame clones, not every one. Clone size and V and J calls were adopted from that table, with D and trimming inferred from the DNA. Of about 480,000 clones in the sample, roughly 91% were seen once. This CDR3 comprises 15 residues. In germline, CDR1 is MNHEY, CDR2 SVGAGI. V gave up 6 bases and J gave up 5 bases; unmatched junction bases: 7. Sequenced material: peripheral blood. The TCR comes from a woman between 45 and 65 years old with COVID-19, enrolled during active disease. The V and J genes are TRBV6-5 and TRBJ2-1; 10 positions agree with TRBD2. In DNA, the CDR3 is TGTGCCAGCAGGCCCCTAGCGGGGGAGAACAATGAGCAGTTCTTC. Its translation: CASRPLAGENNEQFF.